This T cell receptor (beta chain) was recorded in a study of blood T cell repertoires in COVID-19. The wider study: Italy, Spain and the United States were the sources of the convalescent and acute COVID-19 samples. The cDNA or gDNA used as material had been derived from T cells, B-cell-depleted T cells, or PBMCs.

The CDR3 extends over 14 amino acids. Per the germline V gene, CDR1 is MDHEN and CDR2 is SYDVKM. The V segment lost 5 bases and the J segment 8 bases; nucleotides outside the gene matches: 7. In the original analysis: It was from reference gene primer amplification that nucleated cell counts were estimated. Profiled with immunoSEQ multiplex PCR; TCRdb holds only in-frame clones, not every one. The V and J calls and clone size are taken from that table; D and trimming were inferred from the DNA. The repertoire consists of about 200,000 clones, with approximately 85% occurring once and the leading ten covering less than 8%. This clone was seen once.

The gene calls are TRBV28 and TRBJ2-1; 9 bases are a match to TRBD2. This receptor was taken from a woman in her fifties or sixties with active or convalescent COVID-19. Sequencing was performed on peripheral blood. The chain's CDR3 is CASSPGLARDEQFF. In DNA, the CDR3 is TGTGCCAGCAGTCCCGGACTAGCGCGCGATGAGCAGTTCTTC.